This T cell receptor beta chain was found in a study of blood T cell repertoires in COVID-19. Study-level background: Samples of COVID-19 (acute and convalescent) were obtained from the United States, Italy and Spain. PBMCs, B-cell-depleted T cells, or T cells were the source of the cDNA or gDNA that made up the material.

This CDR3 has 12 amino acids. The V gene's germline CDR1 is LGHDT and CDR2 YNNKEL (reference sequence). The V end was cut by 2 bases, the J end by 2 bases, with 3 bases between. Original processing methods: By means of reference gene primer amplification, nucleated cell counts were estimated. Sequenced by immunoSEQ multiplex PCR; TCRdb stores in-frame clones only, minus some. The V and J calls and clone size come from that table; D and trimming were worked out from the DNA. Found here are over 200,000 clones, about 91% of them singletons; the top ten hold around 4.8%. The clonotype comes from a woman between 40 and 55 years old with acute or convalescent COVID-19. Sequences were obtained from peripheral blood. J is TRBJ1-2 and V is TRBV3-1 (or the pseudogene TRBV3-2); D not resolved. The CDR3 bases are TGTGCCAGCAGCCAACTCAACTATGGCTACACCTTC. This encodes CASSQLNYGYTF.